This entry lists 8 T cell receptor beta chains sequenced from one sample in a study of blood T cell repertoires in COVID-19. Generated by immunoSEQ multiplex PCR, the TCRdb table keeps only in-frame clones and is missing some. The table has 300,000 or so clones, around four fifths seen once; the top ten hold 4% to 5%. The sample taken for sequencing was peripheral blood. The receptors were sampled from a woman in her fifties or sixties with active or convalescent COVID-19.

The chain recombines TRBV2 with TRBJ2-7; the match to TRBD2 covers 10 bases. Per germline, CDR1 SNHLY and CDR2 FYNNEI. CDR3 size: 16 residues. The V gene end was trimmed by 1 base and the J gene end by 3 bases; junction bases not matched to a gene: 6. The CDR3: CASSEGPSGGSYEQYF. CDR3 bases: TGTGCCAGCAGTGAAGGTCCTAGCGGGGGCAGCTACGAGCAGTACTTC. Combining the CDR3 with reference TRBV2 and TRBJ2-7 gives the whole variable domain EPEVTQTPSHQVTQMGQEVILRCVPISNHLYFYWYRQILGQKVEFLVSFYNNEISEKSEIFDDQFSVERPDGSNFTLKIRSTKLEDSAMYFCASSEGPSGGSYEQYFGPGTRLTVT.

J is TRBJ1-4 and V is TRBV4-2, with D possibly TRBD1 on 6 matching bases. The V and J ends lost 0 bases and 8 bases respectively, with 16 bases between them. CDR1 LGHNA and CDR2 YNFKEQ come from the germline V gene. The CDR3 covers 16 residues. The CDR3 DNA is TGTGCCAGCAGCCAAGAAACGGAACAGGGAGTCGAAAAACTGTTTTTT. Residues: CASSQETEQGVEKLFF.

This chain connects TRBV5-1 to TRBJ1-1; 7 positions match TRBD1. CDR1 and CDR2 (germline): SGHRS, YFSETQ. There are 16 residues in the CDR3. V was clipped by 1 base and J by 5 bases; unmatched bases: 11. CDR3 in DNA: TGCGCCAGCAGCTTGTTGGCAGGGGGAGTGGGTACTGAAGCTTTCTTT. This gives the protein CASSLLAGGVGTEAFF. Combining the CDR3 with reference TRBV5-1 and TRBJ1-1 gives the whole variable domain KAGVTQTPRYLIKTRGQQVTLSCSPISGHRSVSWYQQTPGQGLQFLFEYFSETQRNKGNFPGRFSGRQFSNSRSEMNVSTLELGDSALYLCASSLLAGGVGTEAFFGQGTRLTVV.

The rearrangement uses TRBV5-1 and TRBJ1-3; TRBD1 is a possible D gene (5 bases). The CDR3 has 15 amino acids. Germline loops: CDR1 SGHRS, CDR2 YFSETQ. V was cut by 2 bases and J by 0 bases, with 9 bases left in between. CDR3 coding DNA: TGCGCCAGCAGCTTCGCAGGGCTCTCTGGAAACACCATATATTTT. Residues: CASSFAGLSGNTIYF. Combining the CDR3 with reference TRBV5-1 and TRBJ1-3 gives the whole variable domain KAGVTQTPRYLIKTRGQQVTLSCSPISGHRSVSWYQQTPGQGLQFLFEYFSETQRNKGNFPGRFSGRQFSNSRSEMNVSTLELGDSALYLCASSFAGLSGNTIYFGEGSWLTVV.

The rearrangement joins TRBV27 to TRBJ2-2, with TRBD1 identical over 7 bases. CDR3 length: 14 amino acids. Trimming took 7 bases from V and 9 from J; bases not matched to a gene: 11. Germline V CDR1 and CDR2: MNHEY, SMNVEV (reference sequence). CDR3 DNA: TGTGCCAGCACCCTGATAGGGGGCCACTGGGAGCTGTTTTTT. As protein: CASTLIGGHWELFF.

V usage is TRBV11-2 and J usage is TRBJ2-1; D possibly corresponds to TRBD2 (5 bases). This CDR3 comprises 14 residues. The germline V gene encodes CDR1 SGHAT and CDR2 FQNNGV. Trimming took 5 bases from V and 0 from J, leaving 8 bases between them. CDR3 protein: CASSRAGSYNEQFF. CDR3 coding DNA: TGTGCCAGCAGCAGGGCGGGCTCCTACAATGAGCAGTTCTTC. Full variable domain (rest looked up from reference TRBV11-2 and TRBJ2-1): EAGVAQSPRYKIIEKRQSVAFWCNPISGHATLYWYQQILGQGPKLLIQFQNNGVVDDSQLPKDRFSAERLKGVDSTLKIQPAKLEDSAVYLCASSRAGSYNEQFFGPGTRLTVL.

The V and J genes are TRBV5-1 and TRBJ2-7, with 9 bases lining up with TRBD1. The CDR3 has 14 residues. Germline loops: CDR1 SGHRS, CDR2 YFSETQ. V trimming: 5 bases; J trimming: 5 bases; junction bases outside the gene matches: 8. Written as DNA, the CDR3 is TGCGCCAGCAGGCAGGGGGACAGGGTCGACGAGCAGTACTTC. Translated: CASRQGDRVDEQYF.

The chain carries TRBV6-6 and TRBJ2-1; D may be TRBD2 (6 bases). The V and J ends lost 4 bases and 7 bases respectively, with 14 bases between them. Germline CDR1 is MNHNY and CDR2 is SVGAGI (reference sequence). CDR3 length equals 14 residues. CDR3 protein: CASSSGTPLNEQFF. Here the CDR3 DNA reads TGTGCCAGCAGTTCCGGGACTCCGCTAAATGAGCAGTTCTTC.